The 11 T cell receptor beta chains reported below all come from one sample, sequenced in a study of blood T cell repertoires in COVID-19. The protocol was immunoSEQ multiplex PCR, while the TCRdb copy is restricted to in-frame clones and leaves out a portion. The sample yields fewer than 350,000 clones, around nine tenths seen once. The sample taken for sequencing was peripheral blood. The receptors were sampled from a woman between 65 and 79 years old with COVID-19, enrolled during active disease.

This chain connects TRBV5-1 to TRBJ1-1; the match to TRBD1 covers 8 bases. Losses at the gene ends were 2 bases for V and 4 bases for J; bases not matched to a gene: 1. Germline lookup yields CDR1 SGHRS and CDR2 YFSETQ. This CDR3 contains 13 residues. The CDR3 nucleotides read TGCGCCAGCAGCTTAACAGGGGGCACTGAAGCTTTCTTT. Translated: CASSLTGGTEAFF.

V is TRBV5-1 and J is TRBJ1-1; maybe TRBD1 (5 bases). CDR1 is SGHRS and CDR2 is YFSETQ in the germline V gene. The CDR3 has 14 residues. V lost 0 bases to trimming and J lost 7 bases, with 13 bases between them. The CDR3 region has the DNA TGCGCCAGCAGCTTGGTCGGGGGTTCTGTTGAAGCTTTCTTT. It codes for CASSLVGGSVEAFF.

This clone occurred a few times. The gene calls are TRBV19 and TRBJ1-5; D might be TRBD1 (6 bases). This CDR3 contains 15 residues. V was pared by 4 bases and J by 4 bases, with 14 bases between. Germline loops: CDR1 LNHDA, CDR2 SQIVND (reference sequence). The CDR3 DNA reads TGTGCCAGTAGTACTTTGGGGGCAGGTAATCAGCCCCAGCATTTT. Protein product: CASSTLGAGNQPQHF. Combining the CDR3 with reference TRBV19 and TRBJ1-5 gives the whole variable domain DGGITQSPKYLFRKEGQNVTLSCEQNLNHDAMYWYRQDPGQGLRLIYYSQIVNDFQKGDIAEGYSVSREKKESFPLTVTSAQKNPTAFYLCASSTLGAGNQPQHFGDGTRLSIL.

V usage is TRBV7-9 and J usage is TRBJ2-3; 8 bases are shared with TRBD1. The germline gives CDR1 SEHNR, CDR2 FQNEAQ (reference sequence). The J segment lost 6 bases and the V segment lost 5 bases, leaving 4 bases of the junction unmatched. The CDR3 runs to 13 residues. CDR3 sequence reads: CASSAPGGDTQYF. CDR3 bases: TGTGCCAGCAGCGCGCCAGGGGGCGATACGCAGTATTTT.

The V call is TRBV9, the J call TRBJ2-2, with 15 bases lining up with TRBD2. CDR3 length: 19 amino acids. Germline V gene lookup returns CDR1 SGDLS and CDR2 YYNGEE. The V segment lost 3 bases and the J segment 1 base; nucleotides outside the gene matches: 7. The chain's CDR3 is CASSAPPGLAGGNTGELFF. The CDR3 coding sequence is TGTGCCAGCAGCGCACCCCCGGGACTAGCGGGGGGGAACACCGGGGAGCTGTTTTTT. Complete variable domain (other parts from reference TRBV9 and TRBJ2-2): DSGVTQTPKHLITATGQRVTLRCSPRSGDLSVYWYQQSLDQGLQFLIQYYNGEERAKGNILERFSAQQFPDLHSELNLSSLELGDSALYFCASSAPPGLAGGNTGELFFGEGSRLTVL.

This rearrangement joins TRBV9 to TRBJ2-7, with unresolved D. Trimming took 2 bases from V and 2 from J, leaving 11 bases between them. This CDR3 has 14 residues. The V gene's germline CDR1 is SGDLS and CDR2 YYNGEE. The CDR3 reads CASSVGTEAYEQYF. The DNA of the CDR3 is TGTGCCAGCAGCGTTGGCACCGAGGCCTACGAGCAGTACTTC.

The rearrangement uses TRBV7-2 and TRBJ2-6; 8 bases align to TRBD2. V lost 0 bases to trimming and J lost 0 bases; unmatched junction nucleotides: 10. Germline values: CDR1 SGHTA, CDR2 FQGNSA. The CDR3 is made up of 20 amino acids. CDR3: CASSLAGPAGVLSGANVLTF. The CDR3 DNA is TGTGCCAGCAGCTTAGCTGGCCCAGCGGGGGTCCTCTCTGGGGCCAACGTCCTGACTTTC.

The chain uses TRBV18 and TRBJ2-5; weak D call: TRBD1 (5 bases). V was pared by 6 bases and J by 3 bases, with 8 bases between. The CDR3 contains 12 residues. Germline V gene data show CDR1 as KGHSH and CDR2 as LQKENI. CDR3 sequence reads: CASSPREETQYF. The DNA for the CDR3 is TGTGCCAGCTCGCCCAGGGAAGAGACCCAGTACTTC.

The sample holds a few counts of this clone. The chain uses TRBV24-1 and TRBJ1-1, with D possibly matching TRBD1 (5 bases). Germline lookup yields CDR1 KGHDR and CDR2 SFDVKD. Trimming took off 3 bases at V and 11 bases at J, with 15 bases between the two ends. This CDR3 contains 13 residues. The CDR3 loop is CATSDPSGDLAFF. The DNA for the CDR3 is TGTGCCACCAGTGATCCCTCGGGGGATTTGGCTTTCTTT.

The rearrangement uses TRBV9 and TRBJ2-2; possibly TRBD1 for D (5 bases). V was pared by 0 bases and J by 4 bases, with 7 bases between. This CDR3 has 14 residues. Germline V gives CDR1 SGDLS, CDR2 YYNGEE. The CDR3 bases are TGTGCCAGCAGCGTAGCTAGGGGCACCGGGGAGCTGTTTTTT. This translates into CASSVARGTGELFF.

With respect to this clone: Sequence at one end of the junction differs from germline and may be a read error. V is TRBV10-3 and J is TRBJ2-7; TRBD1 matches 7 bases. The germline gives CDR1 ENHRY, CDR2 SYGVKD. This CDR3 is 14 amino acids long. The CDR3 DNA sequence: TGTGCCACCACCGGGACAGTGAGCTCCCACGAGCAGTACTTC. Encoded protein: CATTGTVSSHEQYF.